Listed here are 9 T cell receptor beta chains from one sample, sequenced in a study of T cell repertoires in cytomegalovirus infection. TCRdb reprocessed the reads with MiXCR, giving one entry per CDR3 protein. This sample has about a million distinct CDR3 sequences; approximately 30% occur once, and the top ten carry about an eighth. Their antigen targets remain unknown. Source: cultured CD8+ T cells from PBMCs, taken from culture after CMV antigen stimulation. The receptors here all came from a human donor in good health (CMV status not recorded). Some clones in this sample may be carry-over from other donors' samples.

The chain's CDR3 is CASSPDDRAHGYTF. CDR3 in DNA: TGCGCCAGCAGCCCGGACGACAGGGCTCATGGCTACACCTTC. This chain uses TRBV4-1 with TRBJ1-2, with 7 positions matching TRBD1. CDR1 and CDR2 from the germline V gene are MGHRA and YSYEKL. V trimming: 4 bases; J trimming: 6 bases; junction bases outside the gene matches: 8. This CDR3 is built from 14 residues.

The chain joins TRBV24-1 to TRBJ2-3; possible D gene TRBD1, 6 bases. Trimming took 6 bases from V and 0 from J, leaving 12 bases between them. Germline V lookup: CDR1 KGHDR, CDR2 SFDVKD. The CDR3 loop spans 15 amino acids. The CDR3 is CATSPNRVSTDTQYF. The CDR3 coding sequence is TGTGCCACCAGTCCTAACAGGGTGAGCACAGATACGCAGTATTTT.

The chain uses TRBV27 and TRBJ2-2; D remains unclear. CDR3 length: 14 residues. Germline CDR1 and CDR2: MNHEY and SMNVEV (reference sequence). Trimming took off 5 bases at V and 7 bases at J, with 14 bases between the two ends. The CDR3 bases are TGTGCCAGCAGTCGGTTACCGGGTGGCGGGGAGCTGTTTTTT. Translation gives CASSRLPGGGELFF.

The rearrangement uses TRBV7-9 and TRBJ1-6; tentative D call: TRBD1 (6 bases). This CDR3 comprises 14 residues. V was pared by 2 bases and J by 10 bases, with 12 bases between. Germline loops: CDR1 SEHNR, CDR2 FQNEAQ (reference sequence). CDR3 DNA: TGTGCCAGCAGCTTACGACAGGCACCCTCACCCCTCCACTTT. Protein: CASSLRQAPSPLHF.

The chain joins TRBV20-1 to TRBJ2-7, with 11 bases matching TRBD1. Germline V gene lookup returns CDR1 DFQATT and CDR2 SNEGSKA (reference sequence). Trimming at V came to 5 bases and at J to 3 bases, leaving 3 bases not matched to a gene. This CDR3 is built from 13 residues. The CDR3 sequence: CSAFGTGGYEQYF. The CDR3 DNA reads TGCAGTGCTTTTGGGACAGGGGGCTACGAGCAGTACTTC.

The chain employs TRBV12-3 or TRBV12-4 and TRBJ2-1; 9 nucleotides line up with TRBD1. There are 15 residues in the CDR3. Losses at the gene ends were 3 bases for V and 5 bases for J; bases not matched to a gene: 5. As DNA, the CDR3 is TGTGCCAGCAGTTTGAGGGACAGGGTTCACAATGAGCAGTTCTTC. It encodes CASSLRDRVHNEQFF.

V gene TRBV2 combines with J gene TRBJ1-1; a possible D gene is TRBD1 (6 bases). Germline V gene sequence: CDR1 SNHLY, CDR2 FYNNEI. The CDR3 loop spans 12 amino acids. With 8 bases removed from V and 5 bases from J, the gap between germline ends came to 12 bases. The CDR3 spells CASPTGHTEAFF. In DNA, the CDR3 is TGTGCCAGCCCTACAGGGCATACTGAAGCTTTCTTT.

Regarding this clonotype: The junction shows a germline mismatch at one end, possibly a read error. The rearrangement links TRBV7-2 to TRBJ1-5; 11 positions agree with TRBD1. The CDR3 runs to 17 residues. The germline V gene has CDR1 SGHTA and CDR2 FQGNSA. CDR3 amino acids: CVSSAGTGGFSNQPQHF. The CDR3 coding sequence is TGTGTCAGCAGCGCTGGGACAGGGGGTTTTAGCAATCAGCCCCAGCATTTT.

The DNA for the CDR3 is TGTGCCACCCATCCCAGGGGAGGGGGCGCGGGTGAGACCCAGTACTTC. It specifies CATHPRGGGAGETQYF. This sequence joins TRBV10-3 and TRBJ2-5, with D perhaps TRBD1 or TRBD2 (7 bases each). V lost 10 bases, J lost 5 bases, and 26 bases lay in between. CDR1 and CDR2 (germline): ENHRY, SYGVKD. The CDR3 extends over 16 amino acids.